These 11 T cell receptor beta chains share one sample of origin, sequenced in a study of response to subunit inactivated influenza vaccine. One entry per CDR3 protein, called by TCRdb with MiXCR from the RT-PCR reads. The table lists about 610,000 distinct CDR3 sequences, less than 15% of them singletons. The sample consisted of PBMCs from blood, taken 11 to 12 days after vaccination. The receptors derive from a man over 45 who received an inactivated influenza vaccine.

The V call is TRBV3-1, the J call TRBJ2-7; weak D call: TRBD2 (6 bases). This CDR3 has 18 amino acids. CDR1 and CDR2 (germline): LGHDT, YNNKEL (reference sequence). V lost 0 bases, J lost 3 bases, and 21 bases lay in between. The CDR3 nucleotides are TGTGCCAGCAGCCAAGATCCCCGGCGGGAAAGGGATTACTACGAGCAGTACTTC. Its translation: CASSQDPRRERDYYEQYF.

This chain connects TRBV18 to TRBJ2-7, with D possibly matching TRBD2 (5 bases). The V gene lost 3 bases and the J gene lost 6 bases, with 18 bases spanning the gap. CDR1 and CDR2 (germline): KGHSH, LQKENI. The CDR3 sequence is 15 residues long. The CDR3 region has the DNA TGTGCCAGCTCACCGTCCGCGGAGGTCTCGAGCGAGCAGTACTTC. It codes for CASSPSAEVSSEQYF.

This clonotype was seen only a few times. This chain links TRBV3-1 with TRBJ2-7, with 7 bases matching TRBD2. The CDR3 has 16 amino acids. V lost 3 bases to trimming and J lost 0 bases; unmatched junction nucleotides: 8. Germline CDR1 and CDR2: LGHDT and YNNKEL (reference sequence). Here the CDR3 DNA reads TGTGCCAGCAGCCAGACCAATAGCGGGTACTCCTACGAGCAGTACTTC. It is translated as CASSQTNSGYSYEQYF.

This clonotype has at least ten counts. As DNA, the CDR3 is TGTGCCAGCAAGAGACAGGGCAATCAGCCCCAGCATTTT. Amino acid sequence: CASKRQGNQPQHF. The chain has TRBV12-3 or TRBV12-4 and TRBJ1-5; maybe TRBD1 (6 bases). Trimming stripped 7 bases from V and 2 bases from J, with 9 bases between. The CDR3 sequence is 13 residues long.

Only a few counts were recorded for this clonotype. The CDR3 sequence is CASSLTPGQFLHF. CDR3 bases: TGCGCCAGCAGCTTGACACCGGGACAATTCCTCCACTTT. The chain is built from TRBV5-1 and TRBJ1-6; D possibly corresponds to TRBD1 (6 bases). Germline V gene sequence: CDR1 SGHRS, CDR2 YFSETQ. CDR3 length equals 13 residues. Trimming cost V 1 base and J 15 bases, with 14 bases left between them.

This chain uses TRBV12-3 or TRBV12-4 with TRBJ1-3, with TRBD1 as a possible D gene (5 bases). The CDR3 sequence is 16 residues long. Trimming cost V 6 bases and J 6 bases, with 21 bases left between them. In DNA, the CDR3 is TGTGCCAGCAGAGCCGGGACTCACGGAGGTGTAAACACCATATATTTT. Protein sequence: CASRAGTHGGVNTIYF.

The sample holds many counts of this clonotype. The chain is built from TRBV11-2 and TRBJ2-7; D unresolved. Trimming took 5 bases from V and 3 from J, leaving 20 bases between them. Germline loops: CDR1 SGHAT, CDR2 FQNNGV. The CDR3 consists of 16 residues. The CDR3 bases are TGTGCCAGCAGCCCCACCCCAGGATTCATTAACTACGAGCAGTACTTC. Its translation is CASSPTPGFINYEQYF.

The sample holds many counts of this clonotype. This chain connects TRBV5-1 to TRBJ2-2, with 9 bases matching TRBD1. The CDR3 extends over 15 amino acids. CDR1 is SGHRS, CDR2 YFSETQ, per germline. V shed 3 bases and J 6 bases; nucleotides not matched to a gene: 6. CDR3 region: CASSSTGTGSGELFF. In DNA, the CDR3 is TGCGCCAGCAGCTCAACCGGGACAGGGTCCGGGGAGCTGTTTTTT.

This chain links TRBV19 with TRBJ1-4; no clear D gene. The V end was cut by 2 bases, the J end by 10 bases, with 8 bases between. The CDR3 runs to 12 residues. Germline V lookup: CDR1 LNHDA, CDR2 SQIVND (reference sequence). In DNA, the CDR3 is TGTGCCAGTAGTATACGGGGAGGAAAACTGTTTTTT. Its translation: CASSIRGGKLFF.

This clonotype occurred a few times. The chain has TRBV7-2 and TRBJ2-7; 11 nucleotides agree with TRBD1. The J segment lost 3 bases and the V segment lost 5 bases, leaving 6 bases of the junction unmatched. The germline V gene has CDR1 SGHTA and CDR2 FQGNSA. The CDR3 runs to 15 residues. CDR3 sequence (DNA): TGTGCCAGCAGCGTTGACGGGACAGGGGGCTACGAGCAGTACTTC. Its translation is CASSVDGTGGYEQYF.

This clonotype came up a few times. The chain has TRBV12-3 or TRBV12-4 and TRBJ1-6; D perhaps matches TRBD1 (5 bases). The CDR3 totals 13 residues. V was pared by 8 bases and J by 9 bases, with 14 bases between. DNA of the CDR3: TGTGCCAGCGGCAGAGGGGATTCTTCACCCCTCCACTTT. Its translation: CASGRGDSSPLHF.